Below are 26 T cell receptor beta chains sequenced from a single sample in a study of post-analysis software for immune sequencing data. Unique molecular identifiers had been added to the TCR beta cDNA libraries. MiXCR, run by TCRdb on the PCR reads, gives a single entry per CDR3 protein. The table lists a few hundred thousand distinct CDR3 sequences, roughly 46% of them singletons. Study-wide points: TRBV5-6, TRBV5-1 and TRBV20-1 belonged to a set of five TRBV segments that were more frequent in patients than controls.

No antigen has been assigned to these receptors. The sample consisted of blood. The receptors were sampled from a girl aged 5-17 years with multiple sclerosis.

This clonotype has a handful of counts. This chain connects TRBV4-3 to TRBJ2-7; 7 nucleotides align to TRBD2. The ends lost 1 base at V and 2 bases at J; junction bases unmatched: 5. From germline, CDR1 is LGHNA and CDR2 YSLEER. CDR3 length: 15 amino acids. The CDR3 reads CASSQGLAVTYEQYF. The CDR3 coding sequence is TGCGCCAGCAGCCAAGGACTAGCTGTAACCTACGAGCAGTACTTC.

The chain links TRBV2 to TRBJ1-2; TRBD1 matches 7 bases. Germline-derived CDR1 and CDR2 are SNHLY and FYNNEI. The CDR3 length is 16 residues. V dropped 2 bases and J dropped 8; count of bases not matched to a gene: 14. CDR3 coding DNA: TGTGCCAGCAGTGAAAATTGGGGACAGCCTGGGTGGGGCTACACCTTC. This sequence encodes CASSENWGQPGWGYTF.

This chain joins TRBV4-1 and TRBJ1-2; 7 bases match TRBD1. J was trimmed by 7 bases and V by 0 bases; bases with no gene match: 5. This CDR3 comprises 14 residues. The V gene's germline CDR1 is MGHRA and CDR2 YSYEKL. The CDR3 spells CASSQEGTVGGYTF. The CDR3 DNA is TGCGCCAGCAGCCAAGAGGGGACAGTCGGTGGCTACACCTTC.

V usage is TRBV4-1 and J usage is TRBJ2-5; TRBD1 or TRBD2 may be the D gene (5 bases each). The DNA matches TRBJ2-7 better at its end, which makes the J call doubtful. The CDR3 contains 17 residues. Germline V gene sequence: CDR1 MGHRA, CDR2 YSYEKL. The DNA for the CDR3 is TGCGCCAGCAGCCAAGAGAGAAGGCAGGGACGGGGCTACGAGCAGTACTTC. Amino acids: CASSQERRQGRGYEQYF.

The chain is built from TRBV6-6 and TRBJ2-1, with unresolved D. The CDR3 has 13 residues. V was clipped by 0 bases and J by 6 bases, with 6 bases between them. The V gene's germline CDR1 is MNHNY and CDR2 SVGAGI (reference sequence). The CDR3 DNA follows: TGTGCCAGCAGTTACTCCGCCCTCAATGAGCAGTTCTTC. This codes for CASSYSALNEQFF.

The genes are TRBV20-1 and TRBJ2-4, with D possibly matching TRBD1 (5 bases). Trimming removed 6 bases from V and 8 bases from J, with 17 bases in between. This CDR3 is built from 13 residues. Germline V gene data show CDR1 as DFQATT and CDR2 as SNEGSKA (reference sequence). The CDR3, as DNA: TGCAGTGCCCTACAGGTTGGTGGGGACATTCAGTACTTC. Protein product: CSALQVGGDIQYF.

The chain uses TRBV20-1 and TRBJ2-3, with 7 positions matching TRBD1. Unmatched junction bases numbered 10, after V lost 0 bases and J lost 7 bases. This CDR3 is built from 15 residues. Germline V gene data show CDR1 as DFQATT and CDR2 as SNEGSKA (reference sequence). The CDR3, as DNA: TGCAGTGCTAGAGATATGACAGGGTCGGGGCATACGCAGTATTTT. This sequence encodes CSARDMTGSGHTQYF.

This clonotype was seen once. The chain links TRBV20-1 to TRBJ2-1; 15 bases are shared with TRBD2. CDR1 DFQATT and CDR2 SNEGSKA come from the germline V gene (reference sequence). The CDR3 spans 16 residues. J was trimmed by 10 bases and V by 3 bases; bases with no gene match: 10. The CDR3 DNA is TGCAGTGCTAGGGGACTAGCGGGAGGACGTGCCTACGAGCAGTTCTTC. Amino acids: CSARGLAGGRAYEQFF.

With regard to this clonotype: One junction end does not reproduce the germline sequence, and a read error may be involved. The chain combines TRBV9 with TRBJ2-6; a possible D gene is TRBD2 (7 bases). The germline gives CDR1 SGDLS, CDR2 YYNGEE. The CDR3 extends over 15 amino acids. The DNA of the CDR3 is TGTGCCAGCAGCCCCCGGGGGGCTGGGGCCAACGTCCCGACTTTC. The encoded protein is CASSPRGAGANVPTF.

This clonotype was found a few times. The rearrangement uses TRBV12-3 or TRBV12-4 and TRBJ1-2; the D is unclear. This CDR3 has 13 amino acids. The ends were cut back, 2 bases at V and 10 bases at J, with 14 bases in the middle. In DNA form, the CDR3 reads TGTGCCAGCAGTTTACCCTCGAGCGTTCTCTACACCTTC. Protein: CASSLPSSVLYTF.

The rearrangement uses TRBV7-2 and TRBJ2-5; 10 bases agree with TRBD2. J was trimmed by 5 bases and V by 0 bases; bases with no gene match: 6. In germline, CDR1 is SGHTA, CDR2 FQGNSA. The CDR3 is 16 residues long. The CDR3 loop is CASSLAGLASAETQYF. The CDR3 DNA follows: TGTGCCAGCAGCTTAGCGGGACTAGCGTCTGCGGAGACCCAGTACTTC. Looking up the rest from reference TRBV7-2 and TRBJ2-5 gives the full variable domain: GAGVSQSPSNKVTEKGKDVELRCDPISGHTALYWYRQSLGQGLEFLIYFQGNSAPDKSGLPSDRFSAERTGGSVSTLTIQRTQQEDSAVYLCASSLAGLASAETQYFGPGTRLLVL.

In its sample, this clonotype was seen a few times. This chain's CDR3 is CSVELDRGPYEQYF. CDR3 coding DNA: TGCAGCGTTGAGTTGGACAGGGGACCCTACGAGCAGTACTTC. The V gene is TRBV29-1, the J gene TRBJ2-7, with 9 nucleotides matching TRBD1. The CDR3 spans 14 residues. Germline CDR1 and CDR2: SQVTM and ANQGSEA. V was clipped by 3 bases and J by 2 bases; unmatched bases: 5.

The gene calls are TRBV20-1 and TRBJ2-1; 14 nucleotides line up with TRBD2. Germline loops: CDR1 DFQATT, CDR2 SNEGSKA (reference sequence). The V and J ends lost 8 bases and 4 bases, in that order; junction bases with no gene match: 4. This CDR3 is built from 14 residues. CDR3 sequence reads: CSPRTSGGYNEQFF. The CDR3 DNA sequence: TGCAGTCCCCGGACTAGCGGGGGGTACAATGAGCAGTTCTTC.

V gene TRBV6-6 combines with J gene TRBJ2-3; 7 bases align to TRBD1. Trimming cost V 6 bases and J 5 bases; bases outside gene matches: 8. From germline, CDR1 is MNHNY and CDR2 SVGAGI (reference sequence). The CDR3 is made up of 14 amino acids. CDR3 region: CASSPGQRIDTQYF. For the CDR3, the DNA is TGTGCCAGCAGCCCGGGACAGAGGATAGATACGCAGTATTTT.

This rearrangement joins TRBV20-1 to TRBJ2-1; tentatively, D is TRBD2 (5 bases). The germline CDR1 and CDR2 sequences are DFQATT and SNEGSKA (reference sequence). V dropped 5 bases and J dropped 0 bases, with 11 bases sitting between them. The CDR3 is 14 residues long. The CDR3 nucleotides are TGCAGTGCTGCCGGGCGGGTCTCCTACAATGAGCAGTTCTTC. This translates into CSAAGRVSYNEQFF.

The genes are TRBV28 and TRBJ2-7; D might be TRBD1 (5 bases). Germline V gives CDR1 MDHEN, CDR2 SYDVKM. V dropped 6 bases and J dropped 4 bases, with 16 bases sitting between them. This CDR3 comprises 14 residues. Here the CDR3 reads CASSIPTDRYEQYF. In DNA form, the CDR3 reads TGTGCCAGCAGCATCCCCACAGACAGATACGAGCAGTACTTC.

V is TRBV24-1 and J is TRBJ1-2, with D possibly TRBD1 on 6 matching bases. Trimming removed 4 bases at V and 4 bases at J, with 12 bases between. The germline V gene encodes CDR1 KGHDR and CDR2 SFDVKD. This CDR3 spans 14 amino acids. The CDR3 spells CATSDSRTAYGYTF. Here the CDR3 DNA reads TGTGCCACCAGTGACTCAAGGACAGCCTATGGCTACACCTTC.

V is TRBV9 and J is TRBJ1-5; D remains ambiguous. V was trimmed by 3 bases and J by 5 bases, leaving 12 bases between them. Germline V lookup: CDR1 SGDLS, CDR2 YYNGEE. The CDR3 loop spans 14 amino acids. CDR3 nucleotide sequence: TGTGCCAGCAGCGCCCGTGGGGTAGATCAGCCCCAGCATTTT. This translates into CASSARGVDQPQHF.

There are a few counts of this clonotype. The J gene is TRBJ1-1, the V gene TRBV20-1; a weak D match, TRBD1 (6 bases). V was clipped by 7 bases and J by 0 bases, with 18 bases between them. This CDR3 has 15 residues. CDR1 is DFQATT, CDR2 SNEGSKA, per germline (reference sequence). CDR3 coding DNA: TGCAGTGGGGGGGCGCGGGGCTTCATGAACACTGAAGCTTTCTTT. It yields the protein CSGGARGFMNTEAFF.

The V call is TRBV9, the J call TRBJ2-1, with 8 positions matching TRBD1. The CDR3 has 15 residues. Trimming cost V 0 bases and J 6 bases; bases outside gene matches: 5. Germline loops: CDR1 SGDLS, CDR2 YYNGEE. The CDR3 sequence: CASSVGQGALNEQFF. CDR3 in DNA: TGTGCCAGCAGCGTAGGCCAGGGGGCACTCAATGAGCAGTTCTTC.

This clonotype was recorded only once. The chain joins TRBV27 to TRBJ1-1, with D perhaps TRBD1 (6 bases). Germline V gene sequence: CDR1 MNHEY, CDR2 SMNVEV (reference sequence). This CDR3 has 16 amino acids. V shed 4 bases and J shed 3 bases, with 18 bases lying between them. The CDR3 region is CASSSTGKAKDTEAFF. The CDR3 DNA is TGTGCCAGCAGTTCTACAGGGAAAGCAAAAGACACTGAAGCTTTCTTT.

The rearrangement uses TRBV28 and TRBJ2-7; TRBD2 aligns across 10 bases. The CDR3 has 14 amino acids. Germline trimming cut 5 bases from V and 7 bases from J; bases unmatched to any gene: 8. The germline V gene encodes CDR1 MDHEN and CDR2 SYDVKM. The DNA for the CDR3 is TGTGCCAGCAGTCTAGCGGGAGATTCGACAGAGCAGTACTTC. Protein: CASSLAGDSTEQYF.

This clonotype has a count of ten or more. CDR3 sequence (DNA): TGTGCCAGCAGCCAAGATCGGGCAGGACACTATGGCTACACCTTC. Translating gives CASSQDRAGHYGYTF. The chain uses TRBV4-2 and TRBJ1-2; D gene uncertain. CDR3 length equals 15 residues. Trimming stripped 0 bases from V and 3 bases from J, with 11 bases between. The germline V gene has CDR1 LGHNA and CDR2 YNFKEQ.

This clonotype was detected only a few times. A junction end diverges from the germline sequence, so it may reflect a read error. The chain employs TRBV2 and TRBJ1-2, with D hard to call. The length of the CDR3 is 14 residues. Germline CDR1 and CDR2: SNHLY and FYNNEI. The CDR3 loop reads CASSEMDANYGHTF. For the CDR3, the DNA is TGTGCCAGCAGTGAAATGGACGCTAACTATGGCCACACCTTC.

The CDR3 DNA is TGCGCCAGCAGCCAAGGCCCGGGACAGAGGACCATGAATGAAAAACTGTTTTTT. It codes for CASSQGPGQRTMNEKLFF. This chain uses TRBV4-3 with TRBJ1-4; 7 nucleotides agree with TRBD1. Germline V lookup: CDR1 LGHNA, CDR2 YSLEER. J was trimmed by 5 bases and V by 1 base; bases with no gene match: 13. The CDR3 totals 18 residues.

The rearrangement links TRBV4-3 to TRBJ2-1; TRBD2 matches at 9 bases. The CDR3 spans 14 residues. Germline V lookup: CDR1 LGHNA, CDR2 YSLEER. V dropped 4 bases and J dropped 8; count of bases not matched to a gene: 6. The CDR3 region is CASSLGTSRDEQFF. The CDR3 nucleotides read TGCGCCAGCAGCCTAGGGACTAGCAGGGATGAGCAGTTCTTC.